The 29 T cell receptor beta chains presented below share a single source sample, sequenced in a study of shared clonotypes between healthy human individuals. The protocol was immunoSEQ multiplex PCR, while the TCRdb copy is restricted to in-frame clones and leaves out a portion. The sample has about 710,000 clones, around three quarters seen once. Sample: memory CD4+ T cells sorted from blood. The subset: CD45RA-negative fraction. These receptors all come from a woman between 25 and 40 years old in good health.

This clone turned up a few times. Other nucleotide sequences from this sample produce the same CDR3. The CDR3 region has the DNA TGTGCCAGCAGCCCACAGGGAGGCAATCAGCCCCAGCATTTT. As protein: CASSPQGGNQPQHF. The chain joins TRBV7-6 to TRBJ1-5, with D maybe TRBD1 (6 bases). V was clipped by 5 bases and J by 2 bases, with 10 bases between them. The V gene's germline CDR1 is SGHVS and CDR2 FNYEAQ. This CDR3 contains 14 residues.

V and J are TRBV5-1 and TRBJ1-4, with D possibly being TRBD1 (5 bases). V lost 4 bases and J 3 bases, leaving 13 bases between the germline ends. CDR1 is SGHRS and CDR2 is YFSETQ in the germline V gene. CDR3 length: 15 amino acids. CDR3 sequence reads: CASSQAAGSNEKLFF. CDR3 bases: TGCGCCAGCAGCCAAGCGGCAGGGTCTAATGAAAAACTGTTTTTT.

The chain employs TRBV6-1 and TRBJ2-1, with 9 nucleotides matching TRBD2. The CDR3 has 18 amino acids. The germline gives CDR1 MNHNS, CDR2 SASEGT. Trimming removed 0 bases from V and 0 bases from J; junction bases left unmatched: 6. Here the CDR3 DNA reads TGTGCCAGCAGTGAAGCACAAAGCGGGAGGTACTCCTACAATGAGCAGTTCTTC. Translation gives CASSEAQSGRYSYNEQFF.

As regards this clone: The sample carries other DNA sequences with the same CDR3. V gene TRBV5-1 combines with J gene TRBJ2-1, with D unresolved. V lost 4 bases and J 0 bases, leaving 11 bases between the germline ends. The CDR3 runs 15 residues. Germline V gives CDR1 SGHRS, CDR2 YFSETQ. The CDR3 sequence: CASSVDRSSYNEQFF. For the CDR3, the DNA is TGCGCCAGCAGCGTGGACCGGAGCTCCTACAATGAGCAGTTCTTC. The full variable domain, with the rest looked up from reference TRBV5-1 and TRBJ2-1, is KAGVTQTPRYLIKTRGQQVTLSCSPISGHRSVSWYQQTPGQGLQFLFEYFSETQRNKGNFPGRFSGRQFSNSRSEMNVSTLELGDSALYLCASSVDRSSYNEQFFGPGTRLTVL.

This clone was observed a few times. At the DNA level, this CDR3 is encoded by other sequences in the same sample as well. CDR3 in DNA: TGCAGCGTTGAAGTCGAGGGTCAGCCCCAGCATTTT. This gives the protein CSVEVEGQPQHF. The chain couples TRBV29-1 to TRBJ1-5; no firm D call. Germline V gene data show CDR1 as SQVTM and CDR2 as ANQGSEA. V was cut by 1 base and J by 6 bases, with 7 bases left in between. The CDR3 length is 12 residues. Using reference TRBV29-1 and TRBJ1-5 for the parts outside the CDR3, the full variable domain is SAVISQKPSRDICQRGTSLTIQCQVDSQVTMMFWYRQQPGQSLTLIATANQGSEATYESGFVIDKFPISRPNLTFSTLTVSNMSPEDSSIYLCSVEVEGQPQHFGDGTRLSIL.

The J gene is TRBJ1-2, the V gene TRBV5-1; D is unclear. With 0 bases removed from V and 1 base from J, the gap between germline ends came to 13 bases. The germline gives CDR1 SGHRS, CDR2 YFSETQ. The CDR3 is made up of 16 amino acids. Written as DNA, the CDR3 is TGCGCCAGCAGCTTGGCCGGGGAGACCTATAACTATGGCTACACCTTC. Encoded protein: CASSLAGETYNYGYTF.

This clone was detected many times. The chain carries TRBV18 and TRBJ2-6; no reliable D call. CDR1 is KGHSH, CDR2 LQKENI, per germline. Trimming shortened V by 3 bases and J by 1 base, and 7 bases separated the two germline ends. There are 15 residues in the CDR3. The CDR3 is CASSPDTSGANVLTF. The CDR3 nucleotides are TGTGCCAGCTCACCCGATACTTCTGGGGCCAACGTCCTGACTTTC.

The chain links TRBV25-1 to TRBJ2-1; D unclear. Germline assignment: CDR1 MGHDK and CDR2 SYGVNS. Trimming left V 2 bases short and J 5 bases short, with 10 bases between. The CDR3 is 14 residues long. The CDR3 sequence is CASSEGSSHNEQFF. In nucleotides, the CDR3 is TGTGCCAGCAGTGAAGGATCGTCTCACAATGAGCAGTTCTTC.

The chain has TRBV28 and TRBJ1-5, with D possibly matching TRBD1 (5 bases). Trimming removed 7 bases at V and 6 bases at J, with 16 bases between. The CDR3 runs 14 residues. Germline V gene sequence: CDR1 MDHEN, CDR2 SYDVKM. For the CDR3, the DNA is TGTGCCAGCATCCAAGGTGGGGGGTTTCAGCCCCAGCATTTT. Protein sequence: CASIQGGGFQPQHF.

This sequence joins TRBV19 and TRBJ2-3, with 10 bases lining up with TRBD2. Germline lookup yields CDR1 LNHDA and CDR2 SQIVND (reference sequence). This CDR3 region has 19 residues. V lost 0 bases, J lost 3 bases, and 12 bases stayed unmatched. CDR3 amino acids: CASSIEYGIEAGGTDTQYF. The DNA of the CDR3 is TGTGCCAGTAGTATAGAATACGGAATCGAAGCGGGAGGGACAGATACGCAGTATTTT.

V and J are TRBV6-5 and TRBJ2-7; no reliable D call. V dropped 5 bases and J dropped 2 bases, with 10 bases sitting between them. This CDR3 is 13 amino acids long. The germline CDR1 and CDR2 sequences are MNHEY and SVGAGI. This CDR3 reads CASSQGITYEQYF. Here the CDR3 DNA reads TGTGCCAGCAGTCAAGGGATCACCTACGAGCAGTACTTC.

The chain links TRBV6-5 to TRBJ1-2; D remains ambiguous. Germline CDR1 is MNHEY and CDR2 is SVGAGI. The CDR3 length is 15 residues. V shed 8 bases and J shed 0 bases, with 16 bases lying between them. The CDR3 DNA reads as TGTGCCAGCGGGGTGTGGGCGTCGCCTAACTATGGCTACACCTTC. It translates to CASGVWASPNYGYTF.

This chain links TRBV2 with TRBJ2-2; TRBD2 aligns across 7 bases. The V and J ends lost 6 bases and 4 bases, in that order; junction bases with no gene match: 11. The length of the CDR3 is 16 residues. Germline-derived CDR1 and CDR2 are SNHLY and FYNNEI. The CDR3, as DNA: TGTGCCAGCAGCGTAACGGGGCGGGGGATCACCGGGGAGCTGTTTTTT. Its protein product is CASSVTGRGITGELFF. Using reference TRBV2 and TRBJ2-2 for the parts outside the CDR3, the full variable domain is EPEVTQTPSHQVTQMGQEVILRCVPISNHLYFYWYRQILGQKVEFLVSFYNNEISEKSEIFDDQFSVERPDGSNFTLKIRSTKLEDSAMYFCASSVTGRGITGELFFGEGSRLTVL.

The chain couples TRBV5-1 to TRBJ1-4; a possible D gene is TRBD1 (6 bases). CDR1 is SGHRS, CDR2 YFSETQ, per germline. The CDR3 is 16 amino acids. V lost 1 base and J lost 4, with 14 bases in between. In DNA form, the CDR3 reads TGCGCCAGCAGCTTGCTTGCAGGGGCGAGTAATGAAAAACTGTTTTTT. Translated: CASSLLAGASNEKLFF.

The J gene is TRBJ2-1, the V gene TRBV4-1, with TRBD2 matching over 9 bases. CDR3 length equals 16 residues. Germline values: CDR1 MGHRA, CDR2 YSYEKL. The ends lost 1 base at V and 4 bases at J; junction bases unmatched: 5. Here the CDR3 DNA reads TGCGCCAGCAGCCAAGGACCGACTAGCGGTTACAATGAGCAGTTCTTC. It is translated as CASSQGPTSGYNEQFF.

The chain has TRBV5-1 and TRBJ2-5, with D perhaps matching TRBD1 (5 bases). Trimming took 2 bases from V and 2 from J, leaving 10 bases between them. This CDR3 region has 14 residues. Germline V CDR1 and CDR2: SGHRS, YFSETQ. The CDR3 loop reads CASSFRVGQETQYF. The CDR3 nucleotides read TGCGCCAGCAGCTTCAGGGTTGGGCAAGAGACCCAGTACTTC.

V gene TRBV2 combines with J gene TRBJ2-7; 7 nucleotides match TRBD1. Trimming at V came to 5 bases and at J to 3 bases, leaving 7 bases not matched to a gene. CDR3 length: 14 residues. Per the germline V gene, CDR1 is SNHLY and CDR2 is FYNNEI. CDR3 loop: CASSRDRQDYEQYF. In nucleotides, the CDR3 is TGTGCCAGCAGTAGGGACAGACAGGACTACGAGCAGTACTTC. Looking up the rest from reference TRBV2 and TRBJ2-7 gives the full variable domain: EPEVTQTPSHQVTQMGQEVILRCVPISNHLYFYWYRQILGQKVEFLVSFYNNEISEKSEIFDDQFSVERPDGSNFTLKIRSTKLEDSAMYFCASSRDRQDYEQYFGPGTRLTVT.

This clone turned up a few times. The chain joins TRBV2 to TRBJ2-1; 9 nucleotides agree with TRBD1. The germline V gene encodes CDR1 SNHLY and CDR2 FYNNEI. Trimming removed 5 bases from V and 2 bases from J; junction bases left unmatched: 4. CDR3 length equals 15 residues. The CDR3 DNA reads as TGTGCCAGCAGTAAAGACAGGGGGGCCTACAATGAGCAGTTCTTC. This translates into CASSKDRGAYNEQFF.

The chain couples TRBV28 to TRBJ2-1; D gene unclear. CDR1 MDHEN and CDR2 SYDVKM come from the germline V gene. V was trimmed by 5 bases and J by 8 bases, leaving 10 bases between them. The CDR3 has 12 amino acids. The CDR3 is CASSLHGDEQFF. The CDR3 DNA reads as TGTGCCAGCAGTCTGCATGGGGATGAGCAGTTCTTC.

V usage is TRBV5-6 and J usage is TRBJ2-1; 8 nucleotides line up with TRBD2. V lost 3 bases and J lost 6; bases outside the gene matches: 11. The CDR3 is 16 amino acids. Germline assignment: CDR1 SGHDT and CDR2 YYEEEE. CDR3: CASSWVGAGGRNEQFF. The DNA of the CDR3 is TGTGCCAGCAGCTGGGTTGGTGCGGGAGGCCGCAATGAGCAGTTCTTC.

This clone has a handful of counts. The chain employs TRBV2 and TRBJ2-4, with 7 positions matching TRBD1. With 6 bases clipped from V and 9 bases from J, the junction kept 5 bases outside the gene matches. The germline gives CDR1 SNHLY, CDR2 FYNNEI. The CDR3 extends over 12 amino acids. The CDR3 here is CASSSTGLIQYF. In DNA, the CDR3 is TGTGCCAGCAGCTCGACAGGGCTCATTCAGTACTTC.

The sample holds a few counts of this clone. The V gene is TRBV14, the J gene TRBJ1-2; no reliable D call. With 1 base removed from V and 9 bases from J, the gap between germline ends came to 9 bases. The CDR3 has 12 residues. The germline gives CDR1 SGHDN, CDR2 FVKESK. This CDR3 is CASSQVGVSYTF. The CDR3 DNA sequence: TGTGCCAGCAGCCAAGTTGGCGTTAGCTACACCTTC.

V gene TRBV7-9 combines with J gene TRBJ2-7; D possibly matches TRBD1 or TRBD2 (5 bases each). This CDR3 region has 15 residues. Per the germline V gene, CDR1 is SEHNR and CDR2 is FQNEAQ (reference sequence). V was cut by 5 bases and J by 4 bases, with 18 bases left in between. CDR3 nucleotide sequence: TGTGCCAGCAGCGAGGGACCGCGACTGACTTACGAGCAGTACTTC. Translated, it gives CASSEGPRLTYEQYF.

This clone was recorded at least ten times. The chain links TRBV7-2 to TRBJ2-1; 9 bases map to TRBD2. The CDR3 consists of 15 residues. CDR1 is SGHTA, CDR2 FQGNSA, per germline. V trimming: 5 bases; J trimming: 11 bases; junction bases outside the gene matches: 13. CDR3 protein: CASSPYISAGGQQFF. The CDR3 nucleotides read TGTGCCAGCAGCCCATACATTTCAGCGGGAGGCCAGCAGTTCTTC.

This chain's CDR3 is CASRTSQPGNTIYF. The CDR3 coding sequence is TGTGCCAGCAGGACCAGCCAGCCTGGAAACACCATATATTTT. The gene calls are TRBV28 and TRBJ1-3; D is unclear. CDR3 length: 14 amino acids. The V end was cut by 6 bases, the J end by 2 bases, with 11 bases between. Germline CDR1 MDHEN, CDR2 SYDVKM.

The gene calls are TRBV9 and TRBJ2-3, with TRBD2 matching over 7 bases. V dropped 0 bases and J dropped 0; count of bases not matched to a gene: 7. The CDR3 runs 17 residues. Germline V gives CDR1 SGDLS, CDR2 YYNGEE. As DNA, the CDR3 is TGTGCCAGCAGCGTAGCTACAAGCGGGGCCAGCACAGATACGCAGTATTTT. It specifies CASSVATSGASTDTQYF.

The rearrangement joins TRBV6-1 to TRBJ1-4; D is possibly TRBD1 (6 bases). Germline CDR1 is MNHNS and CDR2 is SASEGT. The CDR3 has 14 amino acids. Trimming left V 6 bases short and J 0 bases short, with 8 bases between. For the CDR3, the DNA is TGTGCCAGCAGAGGACAGTCAACTAATGAAAAACTGTTTTTT. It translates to CASRGQSTNEKLFF.

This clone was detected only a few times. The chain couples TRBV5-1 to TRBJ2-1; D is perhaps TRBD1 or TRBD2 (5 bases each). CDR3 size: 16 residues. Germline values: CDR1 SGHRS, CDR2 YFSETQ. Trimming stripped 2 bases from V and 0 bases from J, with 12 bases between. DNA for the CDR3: TGCGCCAGCAGCTTTGGGGGTCTTAGCTCCTACAATGAGCAGTTCTTC. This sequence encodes CASSFGGLSSYNEQFF. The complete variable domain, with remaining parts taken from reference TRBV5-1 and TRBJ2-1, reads KAGVTQTPRYLIKTRGQQVTLSCSPISGHRSVSWYQQTPGQGLQFLFEYFSETQRNKGNFPGRFSGRQFSNSRSEMNVSTLELGDSALYLCASSFGGLSSYNEQFFGPGTRLTVL.

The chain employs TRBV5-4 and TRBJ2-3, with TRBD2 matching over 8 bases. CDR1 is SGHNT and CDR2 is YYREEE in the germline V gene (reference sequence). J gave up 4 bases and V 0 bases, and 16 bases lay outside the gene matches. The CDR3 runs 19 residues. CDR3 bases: TGTGCCAGCAGCTTGGCCCTAGCGGGCGGTGGCACGGGAGCAGATACGCAGTATTTT. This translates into CASSLALAGGGTGADTQYF.